Below, 10 T cell receptor beta chains from the same sample are listed, as sequenced in a study of patients and donors after allogeneic stem cell transplantation. One entry per CDR3 protein, called by TCRdb with MiXCR from the RT-PCR reads. The table lists hundreds of thousands of distinct CDR3 sequences, 16% of them singletons, with roughly 7% in the top ten. Sequenced: blood, either unsorted or a sorted T cell fraction (not recorded which). The receptors stem from a human donor who was either an allogeneic HSCT recipient or a stem cell or donor lymphocyte infusion donor (not recorded which). It is not recorded whose cells these are; they may come from a transplant donor.

J is TRBJ2-1 and V is TRBV10-3, with D tentatively TRBD1 (6 bases). V was cut by 1 base and J by 4 bases, with 14 bases left in between. The germline CDR1 and CDR2 sequences are ENHRY and SYGVKD. There are 16 residues in the CDR3. Here the CDR3 reads CAISELTGSGYNEQFF. In DNA form, the CDR3 reads TGTGCCATCAGTGAGTTAACAGGGTCCGGGTACAATGAGCAGTTCTTC.

This clonotype was observed a few times. V gene TRBV20-1 combines with J gene TRBJ1-5; D not resolved. The CDR3 spans 14 residues. The V gene lost 7 bases and the J gene lost 3 bases, with 16 bases spanning the gap. Per germline, CDR1 DFQATT and CDR2 SNEGSKA (reference sequence). The CDR3 loop is CSVRQGRNNQPQHF. The DNA of the CDR3 is TGCAGTGTCCGGCAAGGGAGAAACAATCAGCCCCAGCATTTT.

In its sample, this clonotype was seen once. The chain recombines TRBV6-2 or TRBV6-3 with TRBJ1-1; 7 positions agree with TRBD1. The CDR3 runs to 17 residues. The J segment lost 5 bases and the V segment lost 6 bases, leaving 18 bases of the junction unmatched. Per germline, CDR1 MNHEY and CDR2 SVGEGT. The CDR3: CASSPGQGGMVWTEAFF. CDR3 sequence (DNA): TGTGCCAGCAGCCCCGGGCAGGGGGGAATGGTTTGGACTGAAGCTTTCTTT.

The chain links TRBV15 to TRBJ2-7, with 12 bases aligning to TRBD2. V lost 0 bases to trimming and J lost 4 bases; unmatched junction nucleotides: 1. CDR1 LNHNV and CDR2 YYDKDF come from the germline V gene (reference sequence). This CDR3 has 15 amino acids. The CDR3 sequence is CATSRETSGGYEQYF. The DNA of the CDR3 is TGTGCCACCAGCAGAGAGACTAGCGGGGGTTACGAGCAGTACTTC.

This clonotype was counted ten times or more. At one of its ends the junction is not consistent with the germline gene, which may arise from a read error. This chain connects TRBV19 to TRBJ2-1; D gene ambiguous. CDR3 size: 13 residues. Looked up from germline, CDR1 is LNHDA and CDR2 is SQIVND (reference sequence). CDR3 sequence reads: CASSKSSYNEQFF. The CDR3 region has the DNA TGTGCCAGCAGTAAAAGCTCCTACAATGAGCAGTTCTTC.

The V gene is TRBV7-8, the J gene TRBJ2-5; 14 bases align to TRBD2. The length of the CDR3 is 17 residues. Germline loops: CDR1 SGHVS, CDR2 FQNEAQ. J was trimmed by 1 base and V by 5 bases; bases with no gene match: 6. CDR3 amino acids: CASSPWTSGRFQETQYF. For the CDR3, the DNA is TGTGCCAGCAGCCCCTGGACTAGCGGGAGGTTCCAAGAGACCCAGTACTTC. The variable domain in full, completed from reference TRBV7-8 and TRBJ2-5, reads GAGVSQSPRYKVAKRGQDVALRCDPISGHVSLFWYQQALGQGPEFLTYFQNEAQLDKSGLPSDRFFAERPEGSVSTLKIQRTQQEDSAVYLCASSPWTSGRFQETQYFGPGTRLLVL.

This clonotype was detected only a few times. This chain uses TRBV12-3 or TRBV12-4 with TRBJ2-7; 10 bases line up with TRBD2. This CDR3 has 17 residues. J lost 3 bases, V lost 3 bases, and 11 bases had no gene match. Here the CDR3 DNA reads TGTGCCAGCAGTTTGAGGAGCGGGGGGGCAACTCTCTACGAGCAGTACTTC. It translates to CASSLRSGGATLYEQYF.

The rearrangement joins TRBV5-1 to TRBJ2-5, with 8 nucleotides matching TRBD2. The CDR3 consists of 16 residues. Germline assignment: CDR1 SGHRS and CDR2 YFSETQ. V gave up 1 base and J gave up 1 base; unmatched junction bases: 6. The CDR3 protein is CASSLRSGGFQETQYF. CDR3 DNA: TGCGCCAGCAGCTTGCGGTCGGGAGGGTTCCAAGAGACCCAGTACTTC.

The chain recombines TRBV12-3 or TRBV12-4 with TRBJ2-1; unclear D gene. Trimming took 3 bases from V and 6 from J, leaving 15 bases between them. The CDR3 is 15 amino acids. In DNA, the CDR3 is TGTGCCAGCAGTTTTGGTTCAGTGTTAGGCAATGAGCAGTTCTTC. It translates to CASSFGSVLGNEQFF.

This clonotype showed up just a few times. This chain links TRBV27 with TRBJ2-3, with D perhaps TRBD2 (5 bases). From germline, CDR1 is MNHEY and CDR2 SMNVEV (reference sequence). CDR3 length equals 15 residues. The V end lost 0 bases, the J end lost 4 bases, and 11 bases lay between the germline ends. The CDR3 protein is CASSLSPIGADTQYF. CDR3 sequence (DNA): TGTGCCAGCAGTTTATCCCCCATCGGGGCAGATACGCAGTATTTT.